Listed below are T cell receptor beta chains from one sample, sequenced in a study of Tregs in tolerant kidney transplant recipients. Their specific antigens are unknown. The repertoire was sequenced with immunoSEQ multiplex PCR; TCRdb's copy has only in-frame clones and lacks some. Seen here are approximately 30,000 clones, 70% to 85% observed once, and the top ten hold 2% to 2.5%. Sequencing was performed on Tregs from blood cultured with allogeneic cells. These receptors all come from a human donor in good health. CDR3s include the opening cysteine and the closing phenylalanine or tryptophan. A D gene is named only where the DNA matches it firmly. Expanded clones are given a class, and other clones once, few, many or no size at all.

>TRBV6-1|few|TRBD1|TRBJ1-2
TGTGCCAGCAGTGAAAAGGGACAGAGCTACACCTTC
CASSEKGQSYTF
>TRBV7-2|-|-|TRBJ2-3
TGTGCCAGCAGCTTAGCTTTAGCGCCGGCGGATACGCAGTATTTT
CASSLALAPADTQYF
>TRBV9|few|-|TRBJ2-3
TGTGCCAGCAGCTCGGTAACAGGGATTGATACGCAGTATTTT
CASSSVTGIDTQYF
>TRBV29-1|-|-|TRBJ2-3
TGCAGCGCCCTGGGCAGGAGACACTCGGCAGATACGCAGTATTTT
CSALGRRHSADTQYF
>TRBV5-1|few|TRBD1|TRBJ2-5
TGCGCCAGCAGCCCAGGACAGGTTCTAGAGACCCAGTACTTC
CASSPGQVLETQYF
>TRBV15|-|-|TRBJ2-5
TGTGCCACCAGCAGAGATACTTTTTTGGACATCCAAGAGACCCAGTACTTC
CATSRDTFLDIQETQYF
>TRBV7-2|-|TRBD1|TRBJ2-7
TGTGCCAGCAGCACCCGGACAGGGGACTACGAGCAGTACTTC
CASSTRTGDYEQYF
>TRBV19|-|-|TRBJ2-3
TGTGCCACCCAGACCGAAAACACAGATACGCAGTATTTT
CATQTENTDTQYF
>TRBV5-6|medium-sized|-|TRBJ1-1
TGTGCCAGCAGCGGAACAGGGAGAGCTTTCTTT
CASSGTGRAFF
>TRBV4-2|-|-|TRBJ2-1
TGTGCCAGCAGCCAAGATCATGAGCAGTTCTTC
CASSQDHEQFF
>TRBV11-3|-|-|TRBJ2-1
TGTGCCAGCAGCTTTCGGTCGGGGACATACAATGAGCAGTTCTTC
CASSFRSGTYNEQFF
>TRBV10-3|few|-|TRBJ2-2
TGTGCCATCAGGAGGGAGAGGGACACCGGGGAGCTGTTTTTT
CAIRRERDTGELFF
>TRBV11-3|-|-|TRBJ2-1
TGTGCCAGCAGGGCCGACGGGGCCACTGAGCAGTTCTTC
CASRADGATEQFF
>TRBV5-1|-|-|TRBJ1-1
TGCGCCAGCAGCTTGTCTGGGATGAACACTGAAGCTTTCTTT
CASSLSGMNTEAFF
>TRBV9|-|-|TRBJ2-3
TGTGCCAGCAGCGTGCGGGCCCGCACAGATACGCAGTATTTT
CASSVRARTDTQYF
>TRBV6-1|-|-|TRBJ2-5
TGTGCCAGCACCCTCTGGGGCCTCGGCAAACAGACCCAGTACTTC
CASTLWGLGKQTQYF
>TRBV6-1|-|-|TRBJ2-3
TGTGCCAGCAGTGAAGAGGCGGCAGGAGCGAGCACAGATACGCAGTATTTT
CASSEEAAGASTDTQYF
>TRBV5-6|-|-|TRBJ1-2
TGTGCCAGCAGCTTGGAGAGTGGTGGCTACACCTTC
CASSLESGGYTF
>TRBV4-3|-|-|TRBJ1-2
TGCGCCAGCAGCCAAGAAAGGGTTTTGTCCTATGGCTACACCTTC
CASSQERVLSYGYTF
>TRBV5-1|few|-|TRBJ1-1
TGCGCCAGCAGCTTGGGCCGCCCCGTGAAGCTTTTCTTT
CASSLGRPVKLFF
>TRBV11-1|-|-|TRBJ2-2
TGTGCCAGCAGCTCACCCGGGACAAACTGGGGAGGGGAGCTGTTTTTT
CASSSPGTNWGGELFF
>TRBV6-5|-|-|TRBJ1-4
TGTGCCAGCAGTTATGACAGTATGGATGAAAAACTGTTTTTT
CASSYDSMDEKLFF
>TRBV2|few|-|TRBJ2-6
TGTGCCAGCAGTGGAGGCGGGGGGGCCAACGTCCTGACTTTC
CASSGGGGANVLTF
>TRBV5-5|once|-|TRBJ2-5
TGTGCCAGCAGCTTGGCCCCTCGTGCATCCCAGTACTTC
CASSLAPRASQYF
>TRBV7-8|-|TRBD2|TRBJ2-7
TGTGCCAGCAGCGTGGGACTAGCGGGCCTTTCCTACGAGCAGTACTTC
CASSVGLAGLSYEQYF
>TRBV2|-|-|TRBJ1-3
TGTGCCAGCAGTCCGGCCAGGGGCGGGAACACCATATATTTT
CASSPARGGNTIYF
>TRBV2|-|-|TRBJ1-1
TGTGCCGGACGACTGAACACTGAAGCTTTCTTT
CAGRLNTEAFF
>TRBV12-5|-|TRBD2|TRBJ2-1
TGTGCTAGTGGTTTGGGGTTAGCGGGGTACAATGAGCAGTTCTTC
CASGLGLAGYNEQFF
>TRBV5-1|few|-|TRBJ2-3
TGCGCCAGCAGCTTGAGAGGGGGCACAGATACGCAGTATTTT
CASSLRGGTDTQYF
>TRBV5-1|-|-|TRBJ1-1
TGCGCCAGCAGCTTGGAAGGGGGTGGCAGTGAAGCTTTCTTT
CASSLEGGGSEAFF
>TRBV5-6|-|-|TRBJ2-1
TGTGCCAGCAGCTGGGGACTCTCAAATGAGCAGTTCTTC
CASSWGLSNEQFF
>TRBV5-1|-|-|TRBJ1-2
TGCGCCAGCAGGGTCTCACTAGGACTAGCTAACTATGGCTACACCTTC
CASRVSLGLANYGYTF
>TRBV19|-|TRBD1|TRBJ2-7
TGTGCCATCGGGACAGGGGCTATCTACGAGCAGTACTTC
CAIGTGAIYEQYF
>TRBV7-9|few|TRBD1|TRBJ2-1
TGTGCCAGCAGCGGGCAGGGGGACAATGAGCAGTTCTTC
CASSGQGDNEQFF
>TRBV2|-|-|TRBJ1-3
TGTGCCAGCAGTGAGACTGGGGGGTCGGGAAACACCATATATTTT
CASSETGGSGNTIYF
>TRBV5-6|-|TRBD1|TRBJ2-2
TGTGCCAGCAGCAAGACAGGGGGGGGCACCGGGGAGCTGTTTTTT
CASSKTGGGTGELFF
>TRBV6-6|-|-|TRBJ2-2
TGTGCCAGCAGTGATACCAGGTTTGCCGGGGAGCTGTTTTTT
CASSDTRFAGELFF
>TRBV27|-|TRBD2|TRBJ2-5
TGTGCCAGCAGTCCAGGGACTAGCGGGAGCACCCAGTACTTC
CASSPGTSGSTQYF
>TRBV4-1|-|-|TRBJ2-3
TGCGCCAGCAGCGGCTCCGTAGGGGCCACCCGCGGGGATACGCAGTATTTT
CASSGSVGATRGDTQYF
>TRBV5-4|-|-|TRBJ2-2
TGTGCCAGCAGCTTGGGGGGGGCAAGAAACACCGGGGAGCTGTTTTTT
CASSLGGARNTGELFF
>TRBV5-4|-|-|TRBJ2-1
TGTGCCAGCAGCTTGGTCGGCAGCTCCTACAATGAGCAGTTCTTC
CASSLVGSSYNEQFF
>TRBV6-1|-|-|TRBJ1-5
TGTGCCACCCTCTGGGGGGCGTTTCAGCCCCAGCATTTT
CATLWGAFQPQHF
>TRBV25-1|-|-|TRBJ1-2
TGTGCCAGCAGTGAATACAGCAACTATGGCTACACCTTC
CASSEYSNYGYTF
>TRBV18|-|TRBD2|TRBJ2-1
TGTGCCAGCTCCAGAAGCGGGAGGGTTTTCAATGAGCAGTTCTTC
CASSRSGRVFNEQFF
>TRBV29-1|medium-sized|-|TRBJ2-7
TGCAGCGTTCGGGTCAGGGTAGGCGAGCAGTACTTC
CSVRVRVGEQYF
>TRBV9|-|-|TRBJ2-2
TGTGCCAGCAGCGTCTCGGTTTCCGGGGAGCTGTTTTTT
CASSVSVSGELFF
>TRBV6-6|few|TRBD1|TRBJ1-5
TGTGCCAGCAAGGCGCAGGGGGCCCAGCCCCAGCATTTT
CASKAQGAQPQHF
>TRBV6-6|-|-|TRBJ2-3
TGTGCCAGCAGTTACGGCGGGCGGACAGATACGCAGTATTTT
CASSYGGRTDTQYF
>TRBV11-3|once|-|TRBJ2-5
TGTGCCAGCAGCTTCCTGGAGACCCAGTACTTC
CASSFLETQYF
>TRBV5-1|-|-|TRBJ2-7
TGCGCCAGCAGCTTGGGGCCCGCTCGCACCTACGAGCAGTACTTC
CASSLGPARTYEQYF
>TRBV11-2|-|-|TRBJ1-2
TGTGCCAGCAGCTCACCTGCTGGCTATGGCTACACCTTC
CASSSPAGYGYTF
>TRBV11-2|-|-|TRBJ2-1
TGTGCCAGCAGCCCCTTCTGGACTGTATACAATGAGCAGTTCTTC
CASSPFWTVYNEQFF
>TRBV19|-|-|TRBJ1-3
TGTGCCACCCATGCGGGAAACACCATATATTTT
CATHAGNTIYF
>TRBV9|-|-|TRBJ2-2
TGTGCCAGCAGCGCCGGGCCATCGGCCGGGGGAACCGGGGAGCTGTTTTTT
CASSAGPSAGGTGELFF
>TRBV30|-|TRBD2|TRBJ2-3
TGTGCCTGGAGGGGACTAGCTGGAGATACGCAGTATTTT
CAWRGLAGDTQYF